These 8 T cell receptor beta chains originate from one sample sequenced in a study of cytomegalovirus exposure and HLA in healthy donors. The study ran its PCR with 60 Vbeta and 13 Jbeta primers. Sequenced by immunoSEQ multiplex PCR; TCRdb stores in-frame clones only, minus some. In the table there are 150,000 to 200,000 clones, 70% to 80% of which are singletons. The sequenced sample was PBMCs. The receptors were sampled from a woman younger than 45 in good health and CMV-seropositive.

The chain is built from TRBV5-1 and TRBJ2-7, with TRBD1 matching 10 bases. The CDR3 has 18 amino acids. V trimming: 0 bases; J trimming: 4 bases; junction bases outside the gene matches: 13. Germline V gene lookup returns CDR1 SGHRS and CDR2 YFSETQ. The CDR3 here is CASSLGPPGQGTPYEQYF. The CDR3 DNA follows: TGCGCCAGCAGCTTGGGCCCGCCGGGACAGGGGACTCCTTACGAGCAGTACTTC. Together with reference TRBV5-1 and TRBJ2-7, the CDR3 gives the full variable domain: KAGVTQTPRYLIKTRGQQVTLSCSPISGHRSVSWYQQTPGQGLQFLFEYFSETQRNKGNFPGRFSGRQFSNSRSEMNVSTLELGDSALYLCASSLGPPGQGTPYEQYFGPGTRLTVT.

V gene TRBV5-1 combines with J gene TRBJ2-1; 9 bases match TRBD1. Germline V gene sequence: CDR1 SGHRS, CDR2 YFSETQ. J was trimmed by 7 bases and V by 0 bases; bases with no gene match: 5. The CDR3 sequence is 15 residues long. CDR3 in DNA: TGCGCCAGCAGCTTGGGGGACAGGGCAGGGAATGAGCAGTTCTTC. This gives the protein CASSLGDRAGNEQFF.

The V call is TRBV14, the J call TRBJ1-4; TRBD1 agrees at 8 bases. J gave up 8 bases and V 4 bases, and 3 bases lay outside the gene matches. The germline V gene has CDR1 SGHDN and CDR2 FVKESK. CDR3 size: 13 residues. CDR3 sequence (DNA): TGTGCCAGCAGCCGACAGGGGAGGGAAAAACTGTTTTTT. Amino acid sequence: CASSRQGREKLFF.

The chain joins TRBV2 to TRBJ2-1, with TRBD2 matching over 9 bases. The CDR3 length is 15 residues. The germline CDR1 and CDR2 sequences are SNHLY and FYNNEI. V was pared by 6 bases and J by 3 bases, with 6 bases of the junction left unmatched. DNA of the CDR3: TGTGCCAGCAGCGCAATTAGCGGGGGCTACAATGAGCAGTTCTTC. Translation: CASSAISGGYNEQFF.

Here the CDR3 reads CASSYSRGPYEQYF. CDR3 DNA sequence: TGTGCCAGCAGTTACTCGAGGGGGCCCTACGAGCAGTACTTC. The gene calls are TRBV6-5 and TRBJ2-7; 7 nucleotides agree with TRBD1. Looked up from germline, CDR1 is MNHEY and CDR2 is SVGAGI. The junction had 1 base not matched to a gene; V was cut back by 0 bases and J by 2 bases. This CDR3 contains 14 residues.

Here the CDR3 reads CASFASGGPAGEQYF. CDR3 in DNA: TGTGCCAGCTTCGCTAGCGGGGGCCCCGCGGGCGAGCAGTACTTC. The gene calls are TRBV18 and TRBJ2-7; 10 nucleotides align to TRBD2. The CDR3 runs to 15 residues. The J segment lost 6 bases and the V segment lost 7 bases, leaving 12 bases of the junction unmatched. Germline CDR1 KGHSH, CDR2 LQKENI.

The gene calls are TRBV27 and TRBJ2-5; D may be TRBD2 (6 bases). Germline assignment: CDR1 MNHEY and CDR2 SMNVEV (reference sequence). V was trimmed by 5 bases and J by 1 base, leaving 11 bases between them. CDR3 length equals 14 residues. CDR3 DNA: TGTGCCAGCAGTAAGGAGGGGTCCCAAGAGACCCAGTACTTC. This codes for CASSKEGSQETQYF.

The rearrangement joins TRBV5-4 to TRBJ2-1; possibly TRBD1 for D (6 bases). V lost 4 bases and J 7 bases, leaving 18 bases between the germline ends. This CDR3 is 15 amino acids long. Germline V gene data show CDR1 as SGHNT and CDR2 as YYREEE (reference sequence). The CDR3 sequence is CASSGGHPRANEQFF. The CDR3 DNA sequence: TGTGCCAGCAGCGGGGGACACCCAAGGGCGAATGAGCAGTTCTTC. Full variable domain (outside the CDR3, taken from reference TRBV5-4 and TRBJ2-1): ETGVTQSPTHLIKTRGQQVTLRCSSQSGHNTVSWYQQALGQGPQFIFQYYREEENGRGNFPPRFSGLQFPNYSSELNVNALELDDSALYLCASSGGHPRANEQFFGPGTRLTVL.